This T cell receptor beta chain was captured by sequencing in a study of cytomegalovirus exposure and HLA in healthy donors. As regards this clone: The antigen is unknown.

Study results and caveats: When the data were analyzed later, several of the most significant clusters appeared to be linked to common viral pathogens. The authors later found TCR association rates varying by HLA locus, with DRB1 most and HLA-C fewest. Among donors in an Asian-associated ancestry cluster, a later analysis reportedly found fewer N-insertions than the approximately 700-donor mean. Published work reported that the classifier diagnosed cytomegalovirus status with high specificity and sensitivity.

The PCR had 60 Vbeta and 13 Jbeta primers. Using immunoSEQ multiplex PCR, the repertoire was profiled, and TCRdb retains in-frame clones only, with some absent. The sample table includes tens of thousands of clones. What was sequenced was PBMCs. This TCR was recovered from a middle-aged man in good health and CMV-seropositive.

The CDR3 spells CASSPRRGTPIGFF. The CDR3 nucleotides are TGTGCCAGCAGCCCCAGAAGGGGGACCCCTATCGGGTTCTTC. The rearrangement links TRBV11-1 to TRBJ2-1; D perhaps matches TRBD1 (6 bases). The CDR3 sequence is 14 residues long. Germline CDR1 is SGHAT and CDR2 is FQDESV (reference sequence). With 5 bases removed from V and 15 bases from J, the gap between germline ends came to 23 bases.